The clone carrying this TCR beta chain was seen more than once but under ten times. No antigen is known for it. Cultured CD4+ T-cell DNA underwent Oncomine TCR Beta short-read sequencing. Each CDR3 protein gets one entry after TCRdb re-called the PCR reads with MiXCR. The sample yields nearly 8,500 distinct CDR3 sequences, 35% to 45% seen once. The record originates from a study of vaccination and CD4 T cells after COVID-19. Looking at the study overall: There were two doses of either BNT162b2 or mRNA-1273 vaccine given to participants.

V gave up 6 bases and J gave up 4 bases, with 10 bases separating them. Looked up from germline, CDR1 is MRHNA and CDR2 is SNTAGT. CDR3 size: 13 residues. The treatment here: roughly ten-day PBMC culture with coronavirus spike peptide pools or control peptides (ViraFEST assay). CD4+ T-cell collection from the unexposed donor predated the COVID-19 pandemic (2011-2018). This sequence was found in a human donor in good health. The genes are TRBV6-4 and TRBJ2-1, with a weak D call TRBD1 (5 bases). Sequenced material: CD4+ T cells from blood, cultured in vitro. In DNA form, the CDR3 reads TGTGCCAGCAGGCCTGACAGTTACAATGAGCAGTTCTTC. Protein product: CASRPDSYNEQFF.